One and the same sample provided the 10 T cell receptor beta chains below, sequenced in a study of blood T cell repertoires in COVID-19. Profiling relied on immunoSEQ multiplex PCR, and the TCRdb table lists in-frame clones only, not all of them. The top ten hold about 2.5% of the sample, which has around 230,000 clones, about four fifths seen once. The sequencing input was peripheral blood. These receptors all stem from a woman aged 40 to 50 with active or convalescent COVID-19.

The J gene is TRBJ1-1, the V gene TRBV4-1; tentatively, D is TRBD1 (5 bases). V lost 3 bases, J lost 0 bases, and 8 bases lay in between. The CDR3 runs 14 residues. Germline values: CDR1 MGHRA, CDR2 YSYEKL. As DNA, the CDR3 is TGCGCCAGCAGCCAGGGACTTGTGAACACTGAAGCTTTCTTT. Protein: CASSQGLVNTEAFF.

This rearrangement joins TRBV18 to TRBJ1-2; TRBD1 might be the D (6 bases). Germline V gene lookup returns CDR1 KGHSH and CDR2 LQKENI. The CDR3 covers 15 residues. Trimming took 2 bases from V and 10 from J, leaving 20 bases between them. CDR3: CASSPDLTGRSTYTF. DNA for the CDR3: TGTGCCAGCTCACCAGATTTGACAGGCCGGTCTACCTACACCTTC.

The J gene is TRBJ1-5, the V gene TRBV5-4; D is uncertain. Germline V gene lookup returns CDR1 SGHNT and CDR2 YYREEE (reference sequence). The CDR3 sequence is 15 residues long. Trimming took off 4 bases at V and 2 bases at J, with 13 bases between the two ends. As DNA, the CDR3 is TGTGCCAGCAGCGATGACCCGGAGGGCAATCAGCCCCAGCATTTT. Translated, it gives CASSDDPEGNQPQHF.

This clone was recorded a few times. This rearrangement joins TRBV6-2 or TRBV6-3 to TRBJ1-5; D call uncertain. Per germline, CDR1 MNHEY and CDR2 SVGEGT. Trimming pared 0 bases from V and 4 bases from J, leaving 13 bases between. CDR3 length equals 16 residues. The CDR3 reads CASSYSRHLPNQPQHF. In DNA form, the CDR3 reads TGTGCCAGCAGTTACTCCAGACATCTGCCTAATCAGCCCCAGCATTTT.

The chain links TRBV21-1 to TRBJ2-7; the table's D call of TRBD2 was not tested on the DNA. TRBV21-1 is listed as a pseudogene. This CDR3 is built from 15 residues. CDR3 amino acids: CASSKGLARSYEQYF. The CDR3 region has the DNA TGTGCCAGCAGCAAAGGGCTAGCGAGAAGCTACGAGCAGTACTTC.

This clone was recorded once. The CDR3 is CASRQLGGEQFF. The CDR3 DNA sequence: TGTGCCAGCAGACAGTTGGGGGGTGAGCAGTTCTTC. The rearrangement joins TRBV12-3 or TRBV12-4 to TRBJ2-1; TRBD2 might be the D (6 bases). CDR3 length: 12 amino acids. Trimming pared 6 bases from V and 9 bases from J, leaving 12 bases between.

V and J are TRBV10-2 and TRBJ2-2; D not resolved. Deletions cut 7 bases from V and 7 bases from J, with 7 bases between. This CDR3 is built from 11 residues. Germline V gives CDR1 WSHSY, CDR2 SAAADI. CDR3 residues: CASKHSGELFF. The CDR3 coding sequence is TGCGCCAGCAAGCACAGCGGGGAGCTGTTTTTT.

The J gene is TRBJ2-3, the V gene TRBV6-5; no firm D call. Trimming shortened V by 6 bases and J by 3 bases, and 13 bases separated the two germline ends. Germline CDR1 MNHEY, CDR2 SVGAGI. The CDR3 is made up of 14 amino acids. The DNA of the CDR3 is TGTGCCAGCAGCCCCACTCTCACGACAGATACGCAGTATTTT. This sequence encodes CASSPTLTTDTQYF.

The CDR3 coding sequence is TGCGCCAGCGGGGGAACGACAGGGCTTCCTGGAAACACCATATATTTT. Its translation: CASGGTTGLPGNTIYF. The chain uses TRBV4-1 and TRBJ1-3, with TRBD1 identical over 7 bases. The CDR3 has 16 amino acids. V lost 8 bases and J lost 2; bases outside the gene matches: 12. CDR1 and CDR2 from the germline V gene are MGHRA and YSYEKL.

This rearrangement joins TRBV29-1 to TRBJ1-4; TRBD1 is a possible D gene (6 bases). Germline V CDR1 and CDR2: SQVTM, ANQGSEA. The ends were cut back, 7 bases at V and 8 bases at J, with 11 bases in the middle. The CDR3 sequence is 11 residues long. CDR3 amino acids: CSAGVGEKLFF. The CDR3 DNA sequence: TGCAGCGCAGGGGTCGGGGAAAAACTGTTTTTT.